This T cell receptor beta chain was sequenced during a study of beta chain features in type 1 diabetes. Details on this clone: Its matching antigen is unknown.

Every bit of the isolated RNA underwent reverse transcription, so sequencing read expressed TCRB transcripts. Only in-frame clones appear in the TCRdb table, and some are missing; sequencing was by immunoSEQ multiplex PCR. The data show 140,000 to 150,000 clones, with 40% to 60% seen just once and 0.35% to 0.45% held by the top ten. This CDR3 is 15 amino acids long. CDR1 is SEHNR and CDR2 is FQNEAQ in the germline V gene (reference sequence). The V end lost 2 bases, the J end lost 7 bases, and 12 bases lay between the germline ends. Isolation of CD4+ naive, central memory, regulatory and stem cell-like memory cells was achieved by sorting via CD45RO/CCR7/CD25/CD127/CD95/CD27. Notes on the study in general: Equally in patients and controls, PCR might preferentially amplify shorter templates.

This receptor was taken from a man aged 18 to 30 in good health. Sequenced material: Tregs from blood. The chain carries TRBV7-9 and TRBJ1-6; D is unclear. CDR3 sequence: CASSLRGNNNSPLHF. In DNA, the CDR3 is TGTGCCAGCAGCTTAAGAGGAAACAACAATTCACCCCTCCACTTT.